This passage covers 8 T cell receptor beta chains from one sample sequenced in a study of T cells in Graves' hyperthyroidism and ophthalmopathy. Amplification of TCR beta CDR3 regions was performed using RNA transcripts as template. TCR CDR3 underwent first-round RT-PCR with the HTBI primer set. TCRdb redid the calling of the multiplex PCR reads with MiXCR, one entry per CDR3 protein. The sample carries 90,000 to 120,000 distinct CDR3 sequences, about 15% recorded once. The specimen was blood. These receptor sequences come from a woman in her 50s with Graves' hyperthyroidism.

This clonotype was counted at least ten times. This chain links TRBV6-1 with TRBJ2-7, with a tentative D call TRBD1 (6 bases). The CDR3 has 11 residues. Germline V CDR1 and CDR2: MNHNS, SASEGT. Trimming shortened V by 6 bases and J by 6 bases, and 9 bases separated the two germline ends. CDR3 region: CASSDRSEQYV. The CDR3 DNA sequence: TGTGCCAGCAGCGACAGGTCCGAGCAGTACGTC.

This clonotype showed up many times. The genes are TRBV2 and TRBJ1-1, with TRBD1 matching over 7 bases. Losses at the gene ends were 2 bases for V and 4 bases for J; bases not matched to a gene: 1. Germline V gives CDR1 SNHLY, CDR2 FYNNEI. This CDR3 is built from 13 residues. This chain's CDR3 is CASSEQGGTEAFF. The CDR3 region has the DNA TGTGCCAGCAGTGAACAGGGGGGCACTGAAGCTTTCTTT.

This clonotype was found many times. The chain employs TRBV6-1 and TRBJ1-4; tentative D call: TRBD1 (5 bases). This CDR3 comprises 13 residues. Germline V CDR1 and CDR2: MNHNS, SASEGT. With 4 bases removed from V and 7 bases from J, the gap between germline ends came to 10 bases. Here the CDR3 DNA reads TGTGCCAGCAGTGCGCCAGGGAGTGAAAAACTGTTTTTT. It is translated as CASSAPGSEKLFF.

In its sample, this clonotype was seen many times. This sequence joins TRBV3-1 and TRBJ2-3, with TRBD2 matching 10 bases. After removal of 6 bases from V and 2 bases from J, the junction contained 5 bases not matched to a gene. The CDR3 sequence is 15 residues long. Germline V CDR1 and CDR2: LGHDT, YNNKEL (reference sequence). The CDR3 is CASRETSGFTDTQYF. As DNA, the CDR3 is TGTGCCAGCAGGGAGACTAGCGGGTTCACAGATACGCAGTATTTT.

This clonotype was seen at least ten times. The V call is TRBV18, the J call TRBJ2-1; 7 positions agree with TRBD2. CDR3 length: 15 amino acids. With 3 bases clipped from V and 3 bases from J, the junction kept 5 bases outside the gene matches. Germline values: CDR1 KGHSH, CDR2 LQKENI. CDR3 nucleotide sequence: TGTGCCAGCTCACCCGGACTAGGGGTCTACAATGAGCAGTTCTTC. Translated: CASSPGLGVYNEQFF.

At least ten counts were recorded for this clonotype. This sequence joins TRBV2 and TRBJ1-5; D possibly corresponds to TRBD1 (5 bases). Trimming took off 7 bases at V and 7 bases at J, with 14 bases between the two ends. The CDR3 runs to 13 residues. Germline CDR1 reads SNHLY; CDR2 reads FYNNEI. In DNA, the CDR3 is TGTGCCAGCACCGACGGGGGAAGGCAGCCCCAGCATTTT. This codes for CASTDGGRQPQHF. Together with reference TRBV2 and TRBJ1-5, the CDR3 gives the full variable domain: EPEVTQTPSHQVTQMGQEVILRCVPISNHLYFYWYRQILGQKVEFLVSFYNNEISEKSEIFDDQFSVERPDGSNFTLKIRSTKLEDSAMYFCASTDGGRQPQHFGDGTRLSIL.

This clonotype appeared many times. V gene TRBV28 combines with J gene TRBJ1-6; a possible D gene is TRBD1 (5 bases). V was cut by 3 bases and J by 9 bases, with 18 bases left in between. This CDR3 is built from 16 residues. In germline, CDR1 is MDHEN, CDR2 SYDVKM. CDR3 sequence: CASSLGRSFRGSPLHF. As DNA, the CDR3 is TGTGCCAGCAGTTTGGGACGGTCGTTCCGCGGTTCACCCCTCCACTTT.

The sample holds many counts of this clonotype. The chain uses TRBV6-6 and TRBJ2-1, with TRBD2 matching over 9 bases. In germline, CDR1 is MNHNY, CDR2 SVGAGI (reference sequence). V gave up 2 bases and J gave up 5 bases; unmatched junction bases: 4. The CDR3 contains 15 residues. CDR3 DNA: TGTGCCAGCAGTTACGAACTAGCGGGCAACAATGAGCAGTTCTTC. Protein: CASSYELAGNNEQFF.